This entry is about one T cell receptor (beta chain). What it binds is unknown. This record belongs to a study of T cell responses to AZD1222 COVID-19 vaccine. Study summary: Second-dose intervals of approximately 4 or approximately 12 weeks were pooled. Study observations and caveats: In all cases, repertoires were sampled only after the peak T cell response.

Clones were sequenced by immunoSEQ multiplex PCR, and TCRdb holds only the in-frame ones, with some missing. The data hold 110,000 to 150,000 clones, with around nine tenths observed a single time. This CDR3 is 16 amino acids long. The germline gives CDR1 LGHDT, CDR2 YNNKEL (reference sequence). Trimming left V 2 bases short and J 5 bases short, with 15 bases between. The sequencing used peripheral blood, collected on day 0 of AZD1222 vaccination. The sequence came from an adult in good health. The V gene is TRBV3-1 (or the pseudogene TRBV3-2), the J gene TRBJ1-4; a possible D gene is TRBD1 (5 bases). The CDR3, as DNA: TGTGCCAGCAGCCAATCACGGGGGTTGGCAAATGAAAAACTGTTTTTT. This translates into CASSQSRGLANEKLFF.